This T cell receptor beta chain originates from a study of cytomegalovirus exposure and HLA in healthy donors. On this clone: Its target is unknown.

General study results and limits: According to a later analysis, most TCR beta chains associated with CMV appeared HLA-restricted. Differences between HLA loci emerged in a later analysis of TCR association rates, with DRB1 most and HLA-C fewest.

The study ran its PCR with 60 Vbeta and 13 Jbeta primers. Original analysis: In a later analysis, the count reached about 80 million unique TCR beta chains, with 9 million to 11 million shared. Sequencing was performed with immunoSEQ multiplex PCR; in TCRdb, only in-frame clones are kept and a portion is missing. Clone size and V and J calls were adopted from that table, with D and trimming inferred from the DNA. This sample has around 110,000 clones, with 81% found just once. This clonotype was sampled from a woman under 40 in good health and CMV-seronegative. Sequences were obtained from PBMCs.

CDR3 region: CASSLAYGGETQYF. DNA of the CDR3: TGTGCCAGCAGCTTAGCCTATGGCGGAGAGACCCAGTACTTC. The chain is built from TRBV7-2 and TRBJ2-5; D unclear. Trimming cost V 0 bases and J 4 bases, with 9 bases left between them. CDR3 length equals 14 residues. Germline V lookup: CDR1 SGHTA, CDR2 FQGNSA.